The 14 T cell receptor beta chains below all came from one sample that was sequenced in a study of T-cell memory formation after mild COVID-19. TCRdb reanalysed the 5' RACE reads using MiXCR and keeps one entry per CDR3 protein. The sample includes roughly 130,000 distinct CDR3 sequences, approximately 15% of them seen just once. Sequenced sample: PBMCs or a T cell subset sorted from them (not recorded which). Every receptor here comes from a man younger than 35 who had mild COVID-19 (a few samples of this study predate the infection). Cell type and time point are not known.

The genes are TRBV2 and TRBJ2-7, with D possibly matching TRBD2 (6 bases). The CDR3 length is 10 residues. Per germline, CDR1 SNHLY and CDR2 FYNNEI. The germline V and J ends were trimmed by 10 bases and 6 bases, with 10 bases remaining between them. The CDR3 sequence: CATKEGEQYF. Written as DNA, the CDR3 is TGTGCCACTAAGGAGGGCGAGCAGTACTTC. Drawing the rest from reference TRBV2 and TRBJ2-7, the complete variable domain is EPEVTQTPSHQVTQMGQEVILRCVPISNHLYFYWYRQILGQKVEFLVSFYNNEISEKSEIFDDQFSVERPDGSNFTLKIRSTKLEDSAMYFCATKEGEQYFGPGTRLTVT.

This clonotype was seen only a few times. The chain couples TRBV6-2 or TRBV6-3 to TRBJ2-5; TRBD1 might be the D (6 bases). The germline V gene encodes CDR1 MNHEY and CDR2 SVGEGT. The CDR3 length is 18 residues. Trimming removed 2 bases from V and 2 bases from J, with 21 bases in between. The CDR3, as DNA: TGTGCCAGCAGTTACCCACGGGACACCCCCCTGGGACAAGAGACCCAGTACTTC. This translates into CASSYPRDTPLGQETQYF.

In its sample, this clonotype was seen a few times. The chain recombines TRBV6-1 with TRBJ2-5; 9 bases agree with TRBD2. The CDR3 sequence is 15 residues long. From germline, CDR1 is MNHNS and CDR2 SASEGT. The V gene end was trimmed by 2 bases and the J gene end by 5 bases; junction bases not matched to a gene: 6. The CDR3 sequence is CASSERLAGQETQYF. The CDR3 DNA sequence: TGTGCCAGCAGTGAACGTCTAGCGGGACAGGAGACCCAGTACTTC.

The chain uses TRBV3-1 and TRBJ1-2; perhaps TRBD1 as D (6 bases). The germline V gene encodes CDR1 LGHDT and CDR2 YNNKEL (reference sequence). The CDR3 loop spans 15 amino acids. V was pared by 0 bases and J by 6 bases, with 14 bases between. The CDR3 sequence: CASSQDHGGRDGYTF. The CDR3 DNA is TGTGCCAGCAGCCAAGATCACGGGGGGCGCGATGGCTACACCTTC.

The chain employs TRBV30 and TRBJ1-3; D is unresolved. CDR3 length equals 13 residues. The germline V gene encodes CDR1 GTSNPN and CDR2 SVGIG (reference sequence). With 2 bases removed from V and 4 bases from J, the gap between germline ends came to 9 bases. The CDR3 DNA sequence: TGTGCCTGGAGTCCCATCGTCGGAAACACCATATATTTT. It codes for CAWSPIVGNTIYF.

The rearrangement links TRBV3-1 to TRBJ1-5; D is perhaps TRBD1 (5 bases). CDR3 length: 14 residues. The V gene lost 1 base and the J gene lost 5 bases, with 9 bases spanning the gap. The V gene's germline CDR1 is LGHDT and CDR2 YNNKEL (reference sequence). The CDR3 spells CASSQVGRDQPQHF. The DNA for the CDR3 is TGTGCCAGCAGCCAAGTCGGCAGGGATCAGCCCCAGCATTTT.

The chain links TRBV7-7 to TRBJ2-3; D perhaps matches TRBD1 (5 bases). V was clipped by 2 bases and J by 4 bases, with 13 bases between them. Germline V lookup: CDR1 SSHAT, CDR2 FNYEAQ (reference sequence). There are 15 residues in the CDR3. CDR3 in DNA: TGTGCCAGCAGCTTAAGTGGGGCCCCGTCAGATACGCAGTATTTT. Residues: CASSLSGAPSDTQYF.

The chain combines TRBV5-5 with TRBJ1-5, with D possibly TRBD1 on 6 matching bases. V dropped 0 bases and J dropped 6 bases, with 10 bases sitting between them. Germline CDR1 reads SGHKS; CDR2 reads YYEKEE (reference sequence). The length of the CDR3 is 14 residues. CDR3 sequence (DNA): TGTGCCAGCAGCTTGGACGGGGGGCCTCAGCCCCAGCATTTT. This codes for CASSLDGGPQPQHF.

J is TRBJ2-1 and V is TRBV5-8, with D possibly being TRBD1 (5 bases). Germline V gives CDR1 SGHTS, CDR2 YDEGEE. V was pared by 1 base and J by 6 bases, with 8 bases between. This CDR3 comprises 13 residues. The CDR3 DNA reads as TGTGCCAGCAGCTTGTACCAGGGCAATGAGCAGTTCTTC. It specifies CASSLYQGNEQFF. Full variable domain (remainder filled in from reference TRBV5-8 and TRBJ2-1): EAGVTQSPTHLIKTRGQQATLRCSPISGHTSVYWYQQALGLGLQFLLWYDEGEERNRGNFPPRFSGRQFPNYSSELNVNALELEDSALYLCASSLYQGNEQFFGPGTRLTVL.

In DNA form, the CDR3 reads TGTGCCAGCAGAGAGTCTGGTACTGAAGCTTTCTTT. The encoded protein is CASRESGTEAFF. The genes are TRBV6-2 or TRBV6-3 and TRBJ1-1; D is ambiguous. CDR3 length: 12 residues. CDR1 and CDR2 from the germline V gene are MNHEY and SVGEGT. Trimming shortened V by 6 bases and J by 5 bases, and 10 bases separated the two germline ends.

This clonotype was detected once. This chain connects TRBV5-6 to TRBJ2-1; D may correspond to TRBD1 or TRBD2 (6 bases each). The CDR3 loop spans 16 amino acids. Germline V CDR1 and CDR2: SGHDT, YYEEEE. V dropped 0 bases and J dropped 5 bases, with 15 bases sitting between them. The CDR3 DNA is TGTGCCAGCAGCTTGGCCTACCGGGGGCGAAACAATGAGCAGTTCTTC. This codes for CASSLAYRGRNNEQFF.

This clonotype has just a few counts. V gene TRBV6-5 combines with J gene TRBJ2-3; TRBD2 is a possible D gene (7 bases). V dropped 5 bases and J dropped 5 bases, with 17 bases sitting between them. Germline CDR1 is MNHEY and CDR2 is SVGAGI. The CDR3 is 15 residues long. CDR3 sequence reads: CASSPGRGGVDTQYF. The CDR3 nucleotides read TGTGCCAGCAGTCCGGGCAGAGGGGGGGTAGATACGCAGTATTTT.

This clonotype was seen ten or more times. For the CDR3, the DNA is TGCGCCAGCAGCTTTAGAAGGACAGACTCCTACGAGCAGTACGTC. It yields the protein CASSFRRTDSYEQYV. The V call is TRBV5-1, the J call TRBJ2-7; D might be TRBD1 (6 bases). CDR3 length: 15 amino acids. The germline V and J ends were trimmed by 2 bases and 0 bases, with 12 bases remaining between them. Germline CDR1 SGHRS, CDR2 YFSETQ.

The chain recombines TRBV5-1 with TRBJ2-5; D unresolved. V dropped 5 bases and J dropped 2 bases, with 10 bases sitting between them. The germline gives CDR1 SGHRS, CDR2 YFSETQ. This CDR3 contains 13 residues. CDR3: CASRVARQETQYF. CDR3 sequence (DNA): TGCGCCAGCAGGGTTGCCAGGCAAGAGACCCAGTACTTC.